One sample yielded the 16 T cell receptor beta chains listed below, sequenced in a study of chemoradiotherapy in HPV16-positive cancers. Some clones are missing from TCRdb's copy, which holds only in-frame ones; the method was immunoSEQ multiplex PCR. Of over 15,000 clones detected, approximately 89% appear once; the ten largest clones hold about 2.4%. The input for sequencing was blood, taken from a patient who underwent chemoradiotherapy. These receptors came from a human donor with HPV-associated anogenital cancer.

The chain has TRBV30 and TRBJ1-2, with TRBD1 matching over 10 bases. The CDR3 contains 14 residues. Per the germline V gene, CDR1 is GTSNPN and CDR2 is SVGIG (reference sequence). V lost 3 bases, J lost 8 bases, and 9 bases stayed unmatched. In DNA form, the CDR3 reads TGTGCCTGGAGCTCCGGGACAGGGGTGTTAGGCTACACCTTC. This sequence encodes CAWSSGTGVLGYTF.

This chain uses TRBV28 with TRBJ1-1; D remains unclear. The CDR3 is 13 residues long. The germline gives CDR1 MDHEN, CDR2 SYDVKM. V gave up 8 bases and J gave up 5 bases, with 15 bases separating them. This CDR3 is CASGVYARTEAFF. The CDR3, as DNA: TGTGCCAGCGGAGTTTATGCAAGGACTGAAGCTTTCTTT.

The chain joins TRBV7-2 to TRBJ1-2; D may be TRBD1 (5 bases). The V gene's germline CDR1 is SGHTA and CDR2 FQGNSA. The CDR3 is 16 residues long. Trimming removed 1 base at V and 8 bases at J, with 20 bases between. As DNA, the CDR3 is TGTGCCAGCAGCTTAGATTCGGCAGGGAGCTCCCGCGGCTACACCTTC. Translating it yields CASSLDSAGSSRGYTF.

The chain uses TRBV7-6 and TRBJ2-5, with a possible D match to TRBD2 (6 bases). The CDR3 contains 14 residues. V lost 5 bases, J lost 5 bases, and 15 bases lay in between. Germline V lookup: CDR1 SGHVS, CDR2 FNYEAQ. CDR3 DNA sequence: TGTGCCAGCAGCAAGACTAGTTTCGGGGAGACCCAGTACTTC. This sequence encodes CASSKTSFGETQYF. Drawing the rest from reference TRBV7-6 and TRBJ2-5, the complete variable domain is GAGVSQSPRYKVTKRGQDVALRCDPISGHVSLYWYRQALGQGPEFLTYFNYEAQQDKSGLPNDRFSAERPEGSISTLTIQRTEQRDSAMYRCASSKTSFGETQYFGPGTRLLVL.

As DNA, the CDR3 is TGTGCCAGCAGTTACAGCCGGGACAGGGTAAATGAGCAGTTCTTC. Encoded protein: CASSYSRDRVNEQFF. The rearrangement uses TRBV6-5 and TRBJ2-1; 9 nucleotides align to TRBD1. Trimming took 2 bases from V and 7 from J; bases not matched to a gene: 6. From germline, CDR1 is MNHEY and CDR2 SVGAGI. The CDR3 loop spans 15 amino acids.

This clone was seen a few times. CDR3 in amino acids: CASSQNGAGNTDTQYF. The DNA for the CDR3 is TGTGCCAGCTCCCAAAATGGAGCGGGGAACACAGATACGCAGTATTTT. The genes are TRBV18 and TRBJ2-3, with TRBD2 matching over 7 bases. Trimming removed 6 bases from V and 2 bases from J; junction bases left unmatched: 11. CDR3 length: 16 amino acids. Germline V gives CDR1 KGHSH, CDR2 LQKENI. Using reference TRBV18 and TRBJ2-3 for the parts outside the CDR3, the full variable domain is NAGVMQNPRHLVRRRGQEARLRCSPMKGHSHVYWYRQLPEEGLKFMVYLQKENIIDESGMPKERFSAEFPKEGPSILRIQQVVRGDSAAYFCASSQNGAGNTDTQYFGPGTRLTVL.

The chain combines TRBV6-1 with TRBJ1-5; D possibly corresponds to TRBD1 (5 bases). Germline CDR1 reads MNHNS; CDR2 reads SASEGT. The CDR3 contains 12 residues. The ends were cut back, 6 bases at V and 9 bases at J, with 12 bases in the middle. CDR3 in DNA: TGTGCCAGCAGCGGAAGGGGCGTGCCCCAGCATTTT. This encodes CASSGRGVPQHF.

This clone was recorded once. This chain's CDR3 is CASSQDRRGGSPLHF. For the CDR3, the DNA is TGCGCCAGCAGCCAAGATCGGAGGGGCGGATCACCCCTCCACTTT. The chain combines TRBV4-1 with TRBJ1-6; D is possibly TRBD1 (5 bases). Germline values: CDR1 MGHRA, CDR2 YSYEKL. V was trimmed by 0 bases and J by 10 bases, leaving 13 bases between them. CDR3 size: 15 residues.

J is TRBJ1-4 and V is TRBV28, with no clear D. CDR3 length equals 11 residues. CDR1 is MDHEN and CDR2 is SYDVKM in the germline V gene. V lost 3 bases to trimming and J lost 7 bases, with 3 bases between them. The CDR3 spells CASSLGEKLFF. CDR3 nucleotides: TGTGCCAGCAGTTTGGGTGAAAAACTGTTTTTT.

V usage is TRBV29-1 and J usage is TRBJ1-3; TRBD1 might be the D (5 bases). The V end lost 3 bases, the J end lost 8 bases, and 11 bases lay between the germline ends. Germline lookup yields CDR1 SQVTM and CDR2 ANQGSEA. This CDR3 is 12 amino acids long. The CDR3 DNA follows: TGCAGCGTTGACCAGGGTTTGGACACCATATATTTT. This gives the protein CSVDQGLDTIYF.

The chain couples TRBV28 to TRBJ1-2; TRBD1 matches at 9 bases. V shed 11 bases and J 5 bases; nucleotides not matched to a gene: 9. CDR3 length equals 13 residues. Germline-derived CDR1 and CDR2 are MDHEN and SYDVKM. The chain's CDR3 is CAAGTGKIYGYTF. DNA of the CDR3: TGTGCCGCTGGGACAGGGAAGATTTATGGCTACACCTTC.

This clone was seen a single time. V and J are TRBV27 and TRBJ1-5; D call uncertain. V was pared by 8 bases and J by 0 bases, with 14 bases between. In germline, CDR1 is MNHEY, CDR2 SMNVEV (reference sequence). The CDR3 consists of 15 residues. The CDR3 is CASASFFHSNQPQHF. As DNA, the CDR3 is TGTGCCAGCGCCTCATTCTTCCATAGCAATCAGCCCCAGCATTTT.

The table lists this clone with a count of one. This sequence joins TRBV9 and TRBJ2-7, with TRBD2 as a possible D gene (6 bases). Germline V gene sequence: CDR1 SGDLS, CDR2 YYNGEE. The CDR3 has 14 amino acids. V gave up 0 bases and J gave up 5 bases, with 12 bases separating them. In nucleotides, the CDR3 is TGTGCCAGCAGCGTAGGGGCTAGCGATCACGAGCAGTACTTC. Protein product: CASSVGASDHEQYF.

CDR3 nucleotide sequence: TGTGCCAGCAGTGAAGAGGGCAGGGGGTTGGGTGAGCAGTTCTTC. It yields the protein CASSEEGRGLGEQFF. The chain is built from TRBV6-1 and TRBJ2-1, with 7 bases aligning to TRBD1. Germline CDR1 is MNHNS and CDR2 is SASEGT. There are 15 residues in the CDR3. Trimming cost V 1 base and J 9 bases; bases outside gene matches: 9.

This clone is deemed large. V is TRBV6-4 and J is TRBJ1-2; possibly TRBD1 for D (6 bases). The CDR3 is 15 residues long. The germline V gene encodes CDR1 MRHNA and CDR2 SNTAGT. V lost 2 bases and J lost 4, with 14 bases in between. The CDR3 sequence is CASSDTPQGLYGYTF. The CDR3 coding sequence is TGTGCCAGCAGTGACACACCCCAGGGGCTCTATGGCTACACCTTC.

The chain uses TRBV28 and TRBJ2-7; 7 bases are shared with TRBD1. Losses at the gene ends were 5 bases for V and 3 bases for J; bases not matched to a gene: 7. Germline CDR1 and CDR2: MDHEN and SYDVKM. The CDR3 runs 14 residues. The CDR3 loop is CASSHETGIYEQYF. The DNA for the CDR3 is TGTGCCAGCAGTCACGAGACAGGGATCTACGAGCAGTACTTC.